A single sample gave rise to the 22 T cell receptor beta chains below, sequenced in a study of T-cell reconstitution after alpha-beta-depleted transplantation in children. Preparation of the TCRbeta library used unique molecular identifiers. TCRdb analysed the PCR reads with MiXCR anew, one entry per CDR3 protein. The sample has 60,000 to 85,000 distinct CDR3 sequences; 15% to 20% are singletons. Sequencing used PBMCs, mostly from graft donor cells, obtained 360 days after TCRalphabeta/CD19-depleted stem cell transplant. The origin of the receptors is a male patient aged 2 to 10 who had a stem cell transplant for acute lymphoblastic leukemia, so the T cells may come from the graft donor.

The sample holds a few counts of this clonotype. The chain has TRBV5-1 and TRBJ2-3; 14 nucleotides align to TRBD2. Germline V gives CDR1 SGHRS, CDR2 YFSETQ. Losses at the gene ends were 0 bases for V and 0 bases for J; bases not matched to a gene: 6. CDR3 length: 19 residues. CDR3 coding DNA: TGCGCCAGCAGCTTGGGACTAGCGGGAGGGCCCCAGAGCACAGATACGCAGTATTTT. Translating it yields CASSLGLAGGPQSTDTQYF.

In this sample, this clonotype turned up a few times. V usage is TRBV4-2 and J usage is TRBJ1-3; possible D gene TRBD1, 6 bases. Per germline, CDR1 LGHNA and CDR2 YNFKEQ. Trimming left V 4 bases short and J 0 bases short, with 16 bases between. This CDR3 comprises 17 residues. Here the CDR3 reads CASSPRQVYRSGNTIYF. The CDR3 coding sequence is TGTGCCAGCAGCCCGCGACAGGTCTACCGCTCTGGAAACACCATATATTTT.

The chain carries TRBV20-1 and TRBJ2-7; D gene unclear. Trimming removed 0 bases from V and 2 bases from J, with 17 bases in between. The CDR3 runs to 16 residues. Germline V gene lookup returns CDR1 DFQATT and CDR2 SNEGSKA (reference sequence). The CDR3 loop reads CSARDLGQNKPYEQYF. CDR3 bases: TGCAGTGCTAGAGATCTAGGTCAGAATAAGCCCTACGAGCAGTACTTC.

Concerning this clonotype: An end of the junction differs from the germline gene, which may be a read error. V is TRBV4-1 and J is TRBJ2-1, with a tentative D call TRBD2 (6 bases). CDR1 and CDR2 from the germline V gene are MGHRA and YSYEKL. This CDR3 has 15 amino acids. CDR3 coding DNA: TGCGCCAGCAGCCAAGATCGGGACTCCTACTATGAGCAGTTCTTC. This gives the protein CASSQDRDSYYEQFF.

The chain recombines TRBV7-2 with TRBJ2-5, with D tentatively TRBD1 (5 bases). From germline, CDR1 is SGHTA and CDR2 FQGNSA. The CDR3 extends over 13 amino acids. Trimming took off 3 bases at V and 5 bases at J, with 10 bases between the two ends. Written as DNA, the CDR3 is TGTGCCAGCAGCTTTCAGGGCAGGGAGACCCAGTACTTC. This encodes CASSFQGRETQYF.

The chain links TRBV4-1 to TRBJ2-5; 10 bases are shared with TRBD2. V was clipped by 2 bases and J by 3 bases; unmatched bases: 9. The V gene's germline CDR1 is MGHRA and CDR2 YSYEKL. CDR3 length: 17 amino acids. For the CDR3, the DNA is TGCGCCAGCAGCCAACCCATTCTAGCGGGAGTCGAAGAGACCCAGTACTTC. Amino acids: CASSQPILAGVEETQYF.

The gene calls are TRBV11-2 and TRBJ2-3; D gene ambiguous. The CDR3 is made up of 15 amino acids. The V end was cut by 5 bases, the J end by 3 bases, with 15 bases between. The germline CDR1 and CDR2 sequences are SGHAT and FQNNGV. The CDR3 sequence is CASSPQLLGTDTQYF. DNA of the CDR3: TGTGCCAGCAGCCCCCAGCTTCTGGGGACAGATACGCAGTATTTT.

The chain recombines TRBV15 with TRBJ2-5; 11 bases line up with TRBD2. Per the germline V gene, CDR1 is LNHNV and CDR2 is YYDKDF (reference sequence). J gave up 4 bases and V 4 bases, and 5 bases lay outside the gene matches. This CDR3 comprises 15 residues. The CDR3 coding sequence is TGTGCCACCAGCACTTATGGGACTAGCGGAGAGACCCAGTACTTC. It is translated as CATSTYGTSGETQYF.

The gene calls are TRBV10-3 and TRBJ2-7; 9 bases agree with TRBD1. J lost 1 base, V lost 2 bases, and 12 bases had no gene match. The CDR3 runs to 18 residues. Germline values: CDR1 ENHRY, CDR2 SYGVKD. CDR3 bases: TGTGCCATCAGTGAGAAGGGCGCGGGACAGGGAAGGTCCTACGAGCAGTACTTC. Its protein is CAISEKGAGQGRSYEQYF.

The chain couples TRBV12-3 or TRBV12-4 to TRBJ2-3; TRBD2 matches at 11 bases. CDR3 length: 16 amino acids. V trimming: 6 bases; J trimming: 2 bases; junction bases outside the gene matches: 7. The CDR3 region has the DNA TGTGCCAGCAGCCGACTAGCGGGAAGCCTCACAGATACGCAGTATTTT. This codes for CASSRLAGSLTDTQYF.

This clonotype has more than one count but fewer than ten. This chain uses TRBV7-9 with TRBJ1-1, with 7 bases fitting TRBD1. V gave up 1 base and J gave up 5 bases; unmatched junction bases: 7. The CDR3 extends over 15 amino acids. Germline lookup yields CDR1 SEHNR and CDR2 FQNEAQ (reference sequence). The CDR3 protein is CASSLGYRGRTEAFF. The CDR3 bases are TGTGCCAGCAGCTTAGGATACAGGGGTCGGACTGAAGCTTTCTTT. Looking up the rest from reference TRBV7-9 and TRBJ1-1 gives the full variable domain: DTGVSQNPRHKITKRGQNVTFRCDPISEHNRLYWYRQTLGQGPEFLTYFQNEAQLEKSRLLSDRFSAERPKGSFSTLEIQRTEQGDSAMYLCASSLGYRGRTEAFFGQGTRLTVV.

This clonotype was found a few times. The chain employs TRBV6-5 and TRBJ2-2, with D unresolved. The CDR3 consists of 13 residues. Deletions cut 6 bases from V and 5 bases from J, with 10 bases between. Germline V gene data show CDR1 as MNHEY and CDR2 as SVGAGI. DNA for the CDR3: TGTGCCAGCAGACGCGTGAGGACCGGGGAGCTGTTTTTT. It specifies CASRRVRTGELFF.

This clonotype turned up a few times. The rearrangement uses TRBV12-3 or TRBV12-4 and TRBJ2-3, with a possible D match to TRBD2 (5 bases). The CDR3 has 14 residues. V lost 9 bases and J lost 1, with 14 bases in between. CDR3 sequence reads: CASSRRTRTDTQYF. The CDR3 DNA is TGTGCCAGTTCAAGGAGGACCCGCACAGATACGCAGTATTTT.

This clonotype turned up a few times. The chain combines TRBV11-2 with TRBJ2-7, with D perhaps TRBD1 (6 bases). The CDR3 length is 16 residues. Germline V gives CDR1 SGHAT, CDR2 FQNNGV. V gave up 1 base and J gave up 4 bases, with 17 bases separating them. CDR3 amino acids: CASSLVGTGYPYEQYF. CDR3 DNA sequence: TGTGCCAGCAGCTTAGTCGGTACAGGGTACCCTTACGAGCAGTACTTC.

This clonotype has only a few counts. The V and J genes are TRBV6-5 and TRBJ2-6, with a tentative D call TRBD1 (5 bases). This CDR3 is built from 16 residues. The germline CDR1 and CDR2 sequences are MNHEY and SVGAGI. With 2 bases removed from V and 0 bases from J, the gap between germline ends came to 8 bases. The chain's CDR3 is CASSYVRGSGANVLTF. CDR3 sequence (DNA): TGTGCCAGCAGTTACGTTAGGGGCTCTGGGGCCAACGTCCTGACTTTC.

This clonotype was detected ten times or more. The V call is TRBV10-3, the J call TRBJ1-5, with 10 bases aligning to TRBD1. The V gene's germline CDR1 is ENHRY and CDR2 SYGVKD. The CDR3 is 14 amino acids. V lost 4 bases and J lost 7; bases outside the gene matches: 4. The CDR3 loop reads CAISGDRGNQPQHF. DNA for the CDR3: TGTGCCATCAGTGGGGACAGGGGAAACCAGCCCCAGCATTTT.

This clonotype was detected only a few times. This chain joins TRBV12-3 or TRBV12-4 and TRBJ2-3, with D possibly TRBD1 on 8 matching bases. V was shortened by 4 bases and J by 10 bases, with 27 bases between the two germline ends. This CDR3 is built from 17 residues. The CDR3 loop is CASSYNLGGDRLVSQYF. CDR3 bases: TGTGCCAGCAGTTATAATCTGGGGGGGGACAGGCTAGTTTCGCAGTATTTT.

The sample holds many counts of this clonotype. The V and J genes are TRBV5-1 and TRBJ1-4; no clear D gene. CDR1 SGHRS and CDR2 YFSETQ come from the germline V gene. This CDR3 has 14 amino acids. V was shortened by 4 bases and J by 8 bases, with 15 bases between the two germline ends. CDR3 region: CASSPRPQYEKLFF. Here the CDR3 DNA reads TGCGCCAGCAGCCCGAGGCCCCAGTACGAAAAACTGTTTTTT.

This clonotype came up many times. The chain carries TRBV20-1 and TRBJ2-5, with TRBD2 matching over 8 bases. Germline assignment: CDR1 DFQATT and CDR2 SNEGSKA (reference sequence). V gave up 0 bases and J gave up 3 bases; unmatched junction bases: 6. The CDR3 has 15 residues. The CDR3 here is CSAREEALAEETQYF. The CDR3 coding sequence is TGCAGTGCTAGAGAAGAGGCACTAGCGGAAGAGACCCAGTACTTC.

This clonotype was found a few times. V usage is TRBV10-3 and J usage is TRBJ2-1; 13 positions agree with TRBD2. V lost 4 bases and J lost 6; bases outside the gene matches: 3. The CDR3 runs 15 residues. Germline V gene lookup returns CDR1 ENHRY and CDR2 SYGVKD. The CDR3 sequence is CAISGGLAGFNEQFF. The DNA for the CDR3 is TGTGCCATCAGTGGGGGACTAGCGGGGTTCAATGAGCAGTTCTTC.

In its sample, this clonotype was seen many times. V gene TRBV12-3 or TRBV12-4 combines with J gene TRBJ2-7; TRBD2 matches 9 bases. With V trimmed by 4 bases and J by 0 bases, 7 bases remained unmatched. The CDR3 runs 16 residues. CDR3 sequence reads: CASSSYLAGLSYEQYF. The DNA of the CDR3 is TGTGCCAGCAGTTCCTATCTAGCGGGACTCTCCTACGAGCAGTACTTC.

The chain employs TRBV27 and TRBJ2-5; D unclear. V lost 6 bases to trimming and J lost 3 bases, with 17 bases between them. This CDR3 is 15 amino acids long. The germline CDR1 and CDR2 sequences are MNHEY and SMNVEV (reference sequence). The CDR3 protein is CASSPARPAKETQYF. CDR3 DNA sequence: TGTGCCAGCAGCCCTGCCCGTCCTGCGAAAGAGACCCAGTACTTC.